These 22 T cell receptor beta chains came from one sample sequenced in a study of blood T cell repertoires in COVID-19. Profiling relied on immunoSEQ multiplex PCR, and the TCRdb table lists in-frame clones only, not all of them. The sample holds 200,000 to 300,000 clones, approximately 88% seen once. The specimen sequenced was peripheral blood. The origin of the receptors is a woman aged 25 to 45 with COVID-19, enrolled during active disease.

V gene TRBV13 combines with J gene TRBJ2-7, with D unresolved. V was cut by 1 base and J by 6 bases, with 10 bases left in between. The CDR3 is 13 residues long. CDR1 and CDR2 (germline): PRHDT, FYEKMQ (reference sequence). The CDR3 DNA follows: TGTGCCAGCAGCTTAGCGGGTCAGATCGAGCAGTACGTC. This sequence encodes CASSLAGQIEQYV.

The V gene is TRBV9, the J gene TRBJ1-6; no definite D call. V lost 0 bases and J lost 8, with 6 bases in between. The CDR3 length is 13 residues. Germline V CDR1 and CDR2: SGDLS, YYNGEE. The CDR3 DNA is TGTGCCAGCAGCGTAGAGTCGGATTCACCCCTCCACTTT. It specifies CASSVESDSPLHF.

The V and J genes are TRBV28 and TRBJ1-2; tentative D call: TRBD1 (5 bases). Trimming removed 6 bases from V and 5 bases from J, with 16 bases in between. From germline, CDR1 is MDHEN and CDR2 SYDVKM. The CDR3 length is 14 residues. This CDR3 is CASSKTGLSYGYTF. The CDR3 region has the DNA TGTGCCAGCAGCAAAACGGGACTCAGTTATGGCTACACCTTC.

The chain recombines TRBV5-5 with TRBJ2-1; D possibly corresponds to TRBD2 (6 bases). The germline V and J ends were trimmed by 4 bases and 4 bases, with 21 bases remaining between them. The CDR3 is 17 amino acids. Germline V gene lookup returns CDR1 SGHKS and CDR2 YYEKEE (reference sequence). CDR3 bases: TGTGCCAGCAGCCAGATGATGGCCGGGACTTCATACAATGAGCAGTTCTTC. This gives the protein CASSQMMAGTSYNEQFF.

This clone was picked up one time. The chain is built from TRBV11-2 and TRBJ1-1, with 10 bases fitting TRBD1. The V and J ends lost 5 bases and 8 bases, in that order; junction bases with no gene match: 14. Germline-derived CDR1 and CDR2 are SGHAT and FQNNGV. The CDR3 spans 16 residues. The CDR3 nucleotides read TGTGCCAGCAGCCTTAGACAGGGGGCCCAGTGGAAGGAAGCTTTCTTT. It codes for CASSLRQGAQWKEAFF.

The chain is built from TRBV12-3 or TRBV12-4 and TRBJ1-1; a possible D gene is TRBD1 (5 bases). The CDR3 has 11 residues. Trimming cost V 3 bases and J 8 bases, with 7 bases left between them. The CDR3 spells CASSFYREAFF. For the CDR3, the DNA is TGTGCCAGCAGTTTTTACAGGGAAGCTTTCTTT.

The chain has TRBV7-2 and TRBJ2-3; D ambiguous. Trimming removed 1 base at V and 4 bases at J, with 15 bases between. The CDR3 is made up of 16 amino acids. Germline CDR1 SGHTA, CDR2 FQGNSA. The CDR3, as DNA: TGTGCCAGCAGCTTAGTGTGGGTGCGGCTCGCAGATACGCAGTATTTT. This gives the protein CASSLVWVRLADTQYF.

The genes are TRBV6-6 and TRBJ2-1; 8 bases agree with TRBD1. This CDR3 is built from 15 residues. Losses at the gene ends were 0 bases for V and 8 bases for J; bases not matched to a gene: 6. Looked up from germline, CDR1 is MNHNY and CDR2 is SVGAGI (reference sequence). The chain's CDR3 is CASSYSSGQGYEQFF. CDR3 sequence (DNA): TGTGCCAGCAGTTACTCGTCCGGACAGGGTTATGAGCAGTTCTTC.

This sequence joins TRBV28 and TRBJ2-1; 15 bases agree with TRBD2. Germline V CDR1 and CDR2: MDHEN, SYDVKM. The CDR3 length is 16 residues. V lost 10 bases and J lost 1; bases outside the gene matches: 5. The CDR3 DNA is TGTGCCACGGGACTAGCGGGGGGAAGGTCCTACAATGAGCAGTTCTTC. Translating it yields CATGLAGGRSYNEQFF.

The gene calls are TRBV10-3 and TRBJ1-1, with TRBD1 matching over 8 bases. This CDR3 has 14 amino acids. V trimming: 6 bases; J trimming: 4 bases; junction bases outside the gene matches: 7. CDR1 and CDR2 (germline): ENHRY, SYGVKD. DNA of the CDR3: TGTGCCATCAGACCCGGACAGGGATCCACTGAAGCTTTCTTT. This encodes CAIRPGQGSTEAFF.

The chain couples TRBV7-8 to TRBJ1-1; TRBD1 agrees at 9 bases. The CDR3 runs 16 residues. V trimming: 0 bases; J trimming: 1 base; junction bases outside the gene matches: 3. Germline loops: CDR1 SGHVS, CDR2 FQNEAQ. The CDR3, as DNA: TGTGCCAGCAGCTTAGCTGGGACAGGGAAGAACACTGAAGCTTTCTTT. Its translation: CASSLAGTGKNTEAFF.

The genes are TRBV27 and TRBJ1-1; 7 bases match TRBD1. The CDR3 consists of 16 residues. V was clipped by 5 bases and J by 0 bases; unmatched bases: 9. Germline CDR1 MNHEY, CDR2 SMNVEV (reference sequence). The CDR3 loop reads CASSVSRDSLNTEAFF. CDR3 sequence (DNA): TGTGCCAGCAGTGTGTCCCGGGACAGTCTGAACACTGAAGCTTTCTTT.

The V and J genes are TRBV2 and TRBJ2-7; 8 bases are a match to TRBD1. The CDR3 totals 14 residues. V lost 6 bases to trimming and J lost 0 bases; unmatched junction nucleotides: 4. Germline V gives CDR1 SNHLY, CDR2 FYNNEI. Here the CDR3 DNA reads TGTGCCAGCAGCAGCAGGGGGCACTCCTACGAGCAGTACGTC. Translated, it gives CASSSRGHSYEQYV.

V is TRBV19 and J is TRBJ1-1; D may be TRBD1 (6 bases). V was cut by 8 bases and J by 0 bases, with 25 bases left in between. The CDR3 has 18 amino acids. The V gene's germline CDR1 is LNHDA and CDR2 SQIVND (reference sequence). CDR3 amino acids: CASHWGGAYLSMNTEAFF. In DNA, the CDR3 is TGTGCCAGTCACTGGGGGGGGGCTTACTTATCGATGAACACTGAAGCTTTCTTT. The full variable domain, its missing parts supplied by reference TRBV19 and TRBJ1-1, is DGGITQSPKYLFRKEGQNVTLSCEQNLNHDAMYWYRQDPGQGLRLIYYSQIVNDFQKGDIAEGYSVSREKKESFPLTVTSAQKNPTAFYLCASHWGGAYLSMNTEAFFGQGTRLTVV.

V is TRBV18 and J is TRBJ2-2; tentatively, D is TRBD2 (5 bases). V was shortened by 0 bases and J by 1 base, with 6 bases between the two germline ends. CDR3 length: 15 residues. Germline V gene lookup returns CDR1 KGHSH and CDR2 LQKENI. In DNA form, the CDR3 reads TGTGCCAGCTCACCACCCGGACTGAACACCGGGGAGCTGTTTTTT. The encoded protein is CASSPPGLNTGELFF.

V gene TRBV7-8 combines with J gene TRBJ1-2; perhaps TRBD1 as D (5 bases). Germline-derived CDR1 and CDR2 are SGHVS and FQNEAQ. V was clipped by 5 bases and J by 4 bases, with 17 bases between them. CDR3 length: 15 amino acids. CDR3 in amino acids: CASSPRARASYGYTF. CDR3 in DNA: TGTGCCAGCAGCCCTAGGGCCAGGGCAAGCTATGGCTACACCTTC.

The V gene is TRBV29-1, the J gene TRBJ1-2; 12 bases fit TRBD1. CDR1 is SQVTM and CDR2 is ANQGSEA in the germline V gene. The CDR3 has 17 residues. V lost 5 bases, J lost 4 bases, and 14 bases stayed unmatched. The CDR3 protein is CSVLSPGTGGGSYGYTF. The CDR3 region has the DNA TGCAGCGTTCTCAGTCCCGGGACAGGGGGCGGAAGCTATGGCTACACCTTC. Drawing the rest from reference TRBV29-1 and TRBJ1-2, the complete variable domain is SAVISQKPSRDICQRGTSLTIQCQVDSQVTMMFWYRQQPGQSLTLIATANQGSEATYESGFVIDKFPISRPNLTFSTLTVSNMSPEDSSIYLCSVLSPGTGGGSYGYTFGSGTRLTVV.

The chain is built from TRBV7-2 and TRBJ2-3; D might be TRBD1 (6 bases). V lost 5 bases and J 0 bases, leaving 9 bases between the germline ends. Germline V gene lookup returns CDR1 SGHTA and CDR2 FQGNSA. The CDR3 extends over 14 amino acids. DNA for the CDR3: TGTGCCAGCAGCCCAGGGGTCAGCACAGATACGCAGTATTTT. Its translation is CASSPGVSTDTQYF.

This clone was counted a few times. The chain joins TRBV18 to TRBJ1-2; TRBD1 agrees at 8 bases. The CDR3 is made up of 16 amino acids. The junction had 12 bases not matched to a gene; V was cut back by 2 bases and J by 7 bases. The germline CDR1 and CDR2 sequences are KGHSH and LQKENI. Here the CDR3 DNA reads TGTGCCAGCTCACCAGAGGTCAGGGGGCGAGGAGGTGGCTACACCTTC. Amino acid sequence: CASSPEVRGRGGGYTF.

This clone was seen just once. The chain combines TRBV4-1 with TRBJ2-5; tentative D call: TRBD1 (6 bases). From germline, CDR1 is MGHRA and CDR2 YSYEKL. This CDR3 comprises 15 residues. The V end was cut by 1 base, the J end by 5 bases, with 14 bases between. CDR3 amino acids: CASSQAGTSGETQYF. DNA for the CDR3: TGCGCCAGCAGCCAAGCTGGGACATCTGGGGAGACCCAGTACTTC.

A few counts support this clone. This chain uses TRBV4-1 with TRBJ1-2; D is unresolved. CDR1 is MGHRA and CDR2 is YSYEKL in the germline V gene. The CDR3 runs to 15 residues. Trimming shortened V by 3 bases and J by 0 bases, and 11 bases separated the two germline ends. Here the CDR3 DNA reads TGCGCCAGCAGCCAGGGTGAAGGAGCTAACTATGGCTACACCTTC. Translating gives CASSQGEGANYGYTF.

The rearrangement uses TRBV7-2 and TRBJ2-5; 7 bases fit TRBD1. Germline V gene lookup returns CDR1 SGHTA and CDR2 FQGNSA. The CDR3 spans 13 residues. V shed 5 bases, J shed 5 bases, and the junction held 5 bases outside the gene matches. The CDR3 loop is CASSPTGIETQYF. The CDR3 nucleotides read TGTGCCAGCAGCCCGACAGGGATCGAGACCCAGTACTTC.